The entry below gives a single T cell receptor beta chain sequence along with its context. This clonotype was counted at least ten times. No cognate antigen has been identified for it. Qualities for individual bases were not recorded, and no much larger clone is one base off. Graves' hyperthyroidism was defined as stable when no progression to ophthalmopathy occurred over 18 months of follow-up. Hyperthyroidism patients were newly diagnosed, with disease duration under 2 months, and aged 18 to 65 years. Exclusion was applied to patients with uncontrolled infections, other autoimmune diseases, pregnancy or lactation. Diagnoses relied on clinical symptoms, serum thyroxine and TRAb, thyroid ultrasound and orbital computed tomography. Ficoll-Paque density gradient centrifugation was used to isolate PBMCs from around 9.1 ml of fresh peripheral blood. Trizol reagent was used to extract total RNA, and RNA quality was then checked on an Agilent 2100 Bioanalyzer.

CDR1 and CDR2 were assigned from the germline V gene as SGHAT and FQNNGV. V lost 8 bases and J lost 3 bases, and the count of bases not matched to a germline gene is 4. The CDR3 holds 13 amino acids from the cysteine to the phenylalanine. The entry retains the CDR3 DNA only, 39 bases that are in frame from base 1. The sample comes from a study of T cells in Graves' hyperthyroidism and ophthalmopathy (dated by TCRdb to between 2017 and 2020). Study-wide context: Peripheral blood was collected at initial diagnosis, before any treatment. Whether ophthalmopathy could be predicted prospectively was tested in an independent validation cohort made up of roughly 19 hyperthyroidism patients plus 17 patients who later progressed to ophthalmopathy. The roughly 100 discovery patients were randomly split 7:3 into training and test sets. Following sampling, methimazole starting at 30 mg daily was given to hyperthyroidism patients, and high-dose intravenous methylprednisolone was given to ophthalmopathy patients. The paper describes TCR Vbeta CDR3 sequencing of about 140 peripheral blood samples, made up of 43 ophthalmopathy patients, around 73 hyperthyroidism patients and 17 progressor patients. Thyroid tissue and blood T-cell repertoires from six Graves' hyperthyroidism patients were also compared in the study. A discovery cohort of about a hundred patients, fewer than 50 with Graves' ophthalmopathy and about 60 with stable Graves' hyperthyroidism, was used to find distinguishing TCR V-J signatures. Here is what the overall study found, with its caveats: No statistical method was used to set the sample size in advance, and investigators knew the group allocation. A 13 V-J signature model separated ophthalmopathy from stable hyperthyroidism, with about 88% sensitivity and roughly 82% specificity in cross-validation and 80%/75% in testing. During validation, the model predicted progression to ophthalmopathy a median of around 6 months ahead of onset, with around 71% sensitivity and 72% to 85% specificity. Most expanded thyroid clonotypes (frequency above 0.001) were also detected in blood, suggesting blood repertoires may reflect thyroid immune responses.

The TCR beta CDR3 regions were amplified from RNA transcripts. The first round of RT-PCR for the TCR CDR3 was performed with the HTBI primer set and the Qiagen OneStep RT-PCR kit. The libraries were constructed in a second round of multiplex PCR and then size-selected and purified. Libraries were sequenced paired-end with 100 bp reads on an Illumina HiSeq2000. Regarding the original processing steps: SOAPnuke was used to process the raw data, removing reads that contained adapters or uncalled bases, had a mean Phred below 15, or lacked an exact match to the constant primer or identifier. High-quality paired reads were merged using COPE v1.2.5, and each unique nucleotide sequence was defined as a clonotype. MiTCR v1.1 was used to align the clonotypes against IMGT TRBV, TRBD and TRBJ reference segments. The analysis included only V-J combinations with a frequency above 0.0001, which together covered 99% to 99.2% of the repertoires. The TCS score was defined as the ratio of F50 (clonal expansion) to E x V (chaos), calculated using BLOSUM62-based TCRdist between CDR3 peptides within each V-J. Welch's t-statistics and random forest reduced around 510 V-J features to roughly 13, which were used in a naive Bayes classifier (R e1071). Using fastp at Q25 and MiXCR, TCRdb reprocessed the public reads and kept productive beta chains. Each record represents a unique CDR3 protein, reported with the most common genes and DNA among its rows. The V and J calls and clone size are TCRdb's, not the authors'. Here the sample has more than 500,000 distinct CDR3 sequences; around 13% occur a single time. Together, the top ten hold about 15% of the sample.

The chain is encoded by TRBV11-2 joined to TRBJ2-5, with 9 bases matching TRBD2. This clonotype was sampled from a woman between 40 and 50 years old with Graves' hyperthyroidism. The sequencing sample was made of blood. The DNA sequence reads TGTGCCAGCGTAGCGGGAGTAAAAGAGACCCAGTACTTC. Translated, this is CASVAGVKETQYF.